What follows are 28 T cell receptor beta chains derived from one specimen sequenced in a study of cytomegalovirus exposure and HLA in healthy donors. With 60 Vbeta and 13 Jbeta primers, the PCR was carried out. Clones were read by immunoSEQ multiplex PCR, and TCRdb kept only the in-frame ones, dropping some. This sample yields 200,000 to 250,000 clones, of which over 80% are seen a single time; approximately 0.71% belongs to the top ten. Sequencing was done on a sample of PBMCs. These receptor sequences come from a boy aged 2-15 years in good health and CMV-seronegative.

The V call is TRBV7-9, the J call TRBJ2-3; 11 bases match TRBD1. CDR1 SEHNR and CDR2 FQNEAQ come from the germline V gene (reference sequence). Trimming took 5 bases from V and 9 from J; bases not matched to a gene: 7. The CDR3 is 14 amino acids. The CDR3 sequence is CASSRDRGLGTQYF. In nucleotides, the CDR3 is TGTGCCAGCAGCCGGGACAGGGGGTTGGGGACGCAGTATTTT.

This chain uses TRBV7-9 with TRBJ1-2; no definite D call. CDR1 is SEHNR, CDR2 FQNEAQ, per germline (reference sequence). The CDR3 spans 13 residues. Deletions cut 2 bases from V and 4 bases from J, with 8 bases between. The CDR3: CASSLISSYGYTF. The CDR3 coding sequence is TGTGCCAGCAGCTTAATTAGTAGCTATGGCTACACCTTC.

This sequence joins TRBV5-6 and TRBJ1-2, with 9 nucleotides matching TRBD1. V lost 1 base, J lost 6 bases, and 7 bases stayed unmatched. Germline CDR1 reads SGHDT; CDR2 reads YYEEEE. The CDR3 is made up of 15 amino acids. The CDR3 DNA reads as TGTGCCAGCAGCTTGCCCCTGGGACAGGGTAATGGCTACACCTTC. Its protein is CASSLPLGQGNGYTF.

The genes are TRBV12-5 and TRBJ2-7; 7 bases are a match to TRBD1. This CDR3 is built from 16 residues. J was trimmed by 2 bases and V by 2 bases; bases with no gene match: 9. Germline V gene data show CDR1 as LGHNT and CDR2 as FRNRAP. CDR3 amino acids: CASGLTRDSRPYEQYF. CDR3 bases: TGTGCTAGTGGTTTGACCCGGGACAGCCGACCCTACGAGCAGTACTTC.

This clone has more than one count but fewer than ten. The V call is TRBV2, the J call TRBJ1-4; TRBD1 matches 10 bases. From germline, CDR1 is SNHLY and CDR2 FYNNEI. Trimming removed 5 bases from V and 2 bases from J; junction bases left unmatched: 5. CDR3 size: 16 residues. CDR3 coding DNA: TGTGCCAGCAGTTGGGACAGGGGTGGTACTAATGAAAAACTGTTTTTT. This translates into CASSWDRGGTNEKLFF.

The chain is built from TRBV9 and TRBJ1-5; D is perhaps TRBD1 (5 bases). There are 15 residues in the CDR3. V shed 0 bases and J shed 5 bases, with 12 bases lying between them. From germline, CDR1 is SGDLS and CDR2 YYNGEE. The CDR3 DNA reads TGTGCCAGCAGCGTAGGGGGGGGGAGTGATCAGCCCCAGCATTTT. Its translation is CASSVGGGSDQPQHF.

The rearrangement joins TRBV27 to TRBJ1-5; 8 positions match TRBD1. V lost 2 bases to trimming and J lost 6 bases; unmatched junction nucleotides: 9. Germline V lookup: CDR1 MNHEY, CDR2 SMNVEV (reference sequence). CDR3 length: 16 residues. CDR3 DNA: TGTGCCAGCAGTTTAACGTCGGTCGGGACAGGTCAGCCCCAGCATTTT. It is translated as CASSLTSVGTGQPQHF.

The chain is built from TRBV6-4 and TRBJ2-1, with 10 bases aligning to TRBD2. The germline V gene encodes CDR1 MRHNA and CDR2 SNTAGT. The CDR3 sequence is 14 residues long. V gave up 4 bases and J gave up 7 bases; unmatched junction bases: 4. CDR3 protein: CASSAISGGNEQFF. In nucleotides, the CDR3 is TGTGCCAGCAGTGCTATTAGCGGGGGGAATGAGCAGTTCTTC.

This sequence joins TRBV9 and TRBJ1-2, with a weak D call TRBD1 (5 bases). This CDR3 has 12 residues. Trimming took off 0 bases at V and 7 bases at J, with 7 bases between the two ends. Per the germline V gene, CDR1 is SGDLS and CDR2 is YYNGEE. The CDR3 DNA is TGTGCCAGCAGCGTAGAGGGGCGTGGCTACACCTTC. Protein: CASSVEGRGYTF.

V usage is TRBV7-9 and J usage is TRBJ2-7; maybe TRBD2 (6 bases). CDR1 and CDR2 from the germline V gene are SEHNR and FQNEAQ (reference sequence). V was cut by 1 base and J by 6 bases, with 10 bases left in between. The CDR3 has 13 residues. CDR3 loop: CASSLGPGGEQYF. In nucleotides, the CDR3 is TGTGCCAGCAGCTTAGGTCCCGGGGGCGAGCAGTACTTC.

With regard to this clone: The CDR3 carries no conserved terminal phenylalanine or tryptophan, so it likely arises from a read error. In nucleotides, the CDR3 is TGTGCCAGCAGGGTCAGCGGAACCTACGAGCAGTACCTC. Its translation: CASRVSGTYEQYL. V gene TRBV27 combines with J gene TRBJ2-7, with a possible D match to TRBD2 (5 bases). CDR1 is MNHEY, CDR2 SMNVEV, per germline (reference sequence). This CDR3 contains 13 residues. V was clipped by 6 bases and J by 2 bases, with 11 bases between them.

This clone was seen only a few times. This chain connects TRBV5-6 to TRBJ2-7, with a weak D call TRBD2 (6 bases). This CDR3 region has 15 residues. Germline values: CDR1 SGHDT, CDR2 YYEEEE. V dropped 4 bases and J dropped 3 bases, with 17 bases sitting between them. CDR3 amino acids: CASSDAGTSLYEQYF. In DNA form, the CDR3 reads TGTGCCAGCAGCGACGCCGGGACTTCTCTCTACGAGCAGTACTTC.

The V gene is TRBV6-1, the J gene TRBJ2-7; TRBD1 aligns across 7 bases. The CDR3 consists of 14 residues. The ends lost 1 base at V and 1 base at J; junction bases unmatched: 1. Per the germline V gene, CDR1 is MNHNS and CDR2 is SASEGT. As DNA, the CDR3 is TGTGCCAGCAGTGAAGGGGGACAGTCCTACGAGCAGTACTTC. Translation gives CASSEGGQSYEQYF.

This chain uses TRBV4-1 with TRBJ1-4; D may be TRBD1 (5 bases). The germline gives CDR1 MGHRA, CDR2 YSYEKL. Deletions cut 4 bases from V and 0 bases from J, with 9 bases between. The CDR3 loop spans 15 amino acids. This chain's CDR3 is CASSPTEATNEKLFF. Written as DNA, the CDR3 is TGCGCCAGCAGCCCGACAGAGGCAACTAATGAAAAACTGTTTTTT.

The V gene is TRBV7-9, the J gene TRBJ2-2; no firm D call. The germline V gene has CDR1 SEHNR and CDR2 FQNEAQ (reference sequence). This CDR3 has 13 residues. V was shortened by 6 bases and J by 5 bases, with 10 bases between the two germline ends. The CDR3 reads CASSTHWTGELFF. The CDR3 DNA reads TGTGCCAGCAGTACTCATTGGACCGGGGAGCTGTTTTTT.

V is TRBV19 and J is TRBJ1-5; weak D call: TRBD1 (5 bases). The V gene's germline CDR1 is LNHDA and CDR2 SQIVND (reference sequence). The CDR3 sequence is 14 residues long. Deletions cut 3 bases from V and 5 bases from J, with 11 bases between. CDR3 in DNA: TGTGCCAGTAGTATGCGGGACGCATATCAGCCCCAGCATTTT. Encoded protein: CASSMRDAYQPQHF.

The chain couples TRBV28 to TRBJ2-5, with 8 bases aligning to TRBD1. The CDR3 is 15 residues long. The ends lost 6 bases at V and 7 bases at J; junction bases unmatched: 13. Germline loops: CDR1 MDHEN, CDR2 SYDVKM. CDR3 DNA: TGTGCCAGCAGCCCAACACAGGGGGATTATGTGACCCAGTACTTC. Its protein is CASSPTQGDYVTQYF.

The V gene is TRBV7-9, the J gene TRBJ1-1, with a tentative D call TRBD1 (6 bases). From germline, CDR1 is SEHNR and CDR2 FQNEAQ (reference sequence). The CDR3 runs 15 residues. Trimming took off 2 bases at V and 3 bases at J, with 13 bases between the two ends. The CDR3 DNA reads as TGTGCCAGCAGCTTAAACCCAGGGGTCTACACTGAAGCTTTCTTT. Residues: CASSLNPGVYTEAFF.

This sequence joins TRBV13 and TRBJ1-2; D gene uncertain. Germline values: CDR1 PRHDT, CDR2 FYEKMQ (reference sequence). The CDR3 loop spans 12 amino acids. The V end lost 5 bases, the J end lost 6 bases, and 10 bases lay between the germline ends. This CDR3 reads CASSLTEDGYTF. CDR3 sequence (DNA): TGTGCCAGCAGCCTTACCGAGGATGGCTACACCTTC. The full variable domain, with the rest looked up from reference TRBV13 and TRBJ1-2, is AAGVIQSPRHLIKEKRETATLKCYPIPRHDTVYWYQQGPGQDPQFLISFYEKMQSDKGSIPDRFSAQQFSDYHSELNMSSLELGDSALYFCASSLTEDGYTFGSGTRLTVV.

The gene calls are TRBV2 and TRBJ1-1; D may be TRBD1 (5 bases). Germline lookup yields CDR1 SNHLY and CDR2 FYNNEI. V lost 6 bases and J 7 bases, leaving 9 bases between the germline ends. There are 11 residues in the CDR3. The CDR3 reads CASRQEHEAFF. In DNA form, the CDR3 reads TGTGCCAGCAGACAGGAACATGAAGCTTTCTTT.

The chain is built from TRBV29-1 and TRBJ2-5, with no clear D. The last part of the DNA fits TRBJ2-7 better; the J call may be wrong. This CDR3 is 12 amino acids long. CDR1 is SQVTM, CDR2 ANQGSEA, per germline. The CDR3 nucleotides read TGCAGCGTTGAATACGGCAGACACGAGCAGTACTTC. Its translation is CSVEYGRHEQYF.

This clone was found a few times. A junction boundary mismatches the germline segment, possibly from a read error. The J gene is TRBJ1-1, the V gene TRBV6-1, with 8 bases aligning to TRBD1. The CDR3 sequence is 14 residues long. The germline V gene has CDR1 MNHNS and CDR2 SASEGT. The CDR3 nucleotides read TGTGCCAGCAGCTCACAGGGGGTGAATACTGAAGCTTTCTTT. It codes for CASSSQGVNTEAFF.

This sequence joins TRBV2 and TRBJ1-1, with D unclear. This CDR3 contains 18 residues. In germline, CDR1 is SNHLY, CDR2 FYNNEI. V was shortened by 2 bases and J by 0 bases, with 19 bases between the two germline ends. CDR3 sequence reads: CASSEPVTAPIVNTEAFF. The CDR3 nucleotides are TGTGCCAGCAGTGAACCCGTAACAGCACCTATAGTGAACACTGAAGCTTTCTTT. The variable domain in full, with the rest retrieved from reference TRBV2 and TRBJ1-1, is EPEVTQTPSHQVTQMGQEVILRCVPISNHLYFYWYRQILGQKVEFLVSFYNNEISEKSEIFDDQFSVERPDGSNFTLKIRSTKLEDSAMYFCASSEPVTAPIVNTEAFFGQGTRLTVV.

The rearrangement joins TRBV5-1 to TRBJ2-3; TRBD2 matches 9 bases. The germline V gene has CDR1 SGHRS and CDR2 YFSETQ. J was trimmed by 0 bases and V by 0 bases; bases with no gene match: 5. The CDR3 runs 17 residues. CDR3 sequence: CASSLEASGASTDTQYF. The CDR3 DNA reads TGCGCCAGCAGCTTGGAGGCTAGCGGGGCTAGCACAGATACGCAGTATTTT. Full variable domain (remainder filled in from reference TRBV5-1 and TRBJ2-3): KAGVTQTPRYLIKTRGQQVTLSCSPISGHRSVSWYQQTPGQGLQFLFEYFSETQRNKGNFPGRFSGRQFSNSRSEMNVSTLELGDSALYLCASSLEASGASTDTQYFGPGTRLTVL.

This clone was recorded a few times. The chain uses TRBV7-9 and TRBJ1-1; D may be TRBD1 (5 bases). Germline values: CDR1 SEHNR, CDR2 FQNEAQ (reference sequence). The length of the CDR3 is 16 residues. Trimming shortened V by 6 bases and J by 3 bases, and 20 bases separated the two germline ends. The CDR3: CASRTPTQGRDTEAFF. CDR3 coding DNA: TGTGCCAGCAGGACCCCAACCCAAGGCAGGGACACTGAAGCTTTCTTT.

This chain joins TRBV7-9 and TRBJ2-7; 10 nucleotides agree with TRBD2. With 0 bases clipped from V and 5 bases from J, the junction kept 7 bases outside the gene matches. The CDR3 consists of 16 residues. Germline CDR1 and CDR2: SEHNR and FQNEAQ (reference sequence). DNA of the CDR3: TGTGCCAGCAGCTTAGCTAGCGGGGGGCCCCAAGACGAGCAGTACTTC. It codes for CASSLASGGPQDEQYF.

This clone was found a few times. The V gene is TRBV4-2, the J gene TRBJ1-5; no firm D call. The CDR3 consists of 16 residues. Trimming shortened V by 0 bases and J by 3 bases, and 12 bases separated the two germline ends. Germline V gives CDR1 LGHNA, CDR2 YNFKEQ. The CDR3 sequence is CASSQDHPGFNQPQHF. DNA for the CDR3: TGTGCCAGCAGCCAAGATCATCCGGGTTTCAATCAGCCCCAGCATTTT.

The chain is built from TRBV7-2 and TRBJ2-3, with D perhaps matching TRBD2 (5 bases). CDR3 length equals 13 residues. Germline CDR1 is SGHTA and CDR2 is FQGNSA. The V end was cut by 4 bases, the J end by 5 bases, with 10 bases between. This chain's CDR3 is CASSSARVDTQYF. CDR3 nucleotide sequence: TGTGCCAGCAGCTCAGCGAGGGTAGATACGCAGTATTTT.